This TCR beta chain was documented in a study of Ad26.COV2.S vaccination and SARS-CoV-2 variants (dated by TCRdb to 2020 to 2023). For context, the study as a whole: Vaccine-arm donors came from COV1001, a multicentre, randomized, double-blind, placebo-controlled phase I-IIa trial of Ad26.COV2.S in healthy adults. Ad26.COV2.S was administered intramuscularly at 5 x 10^10 or 1 x 10^11 viral particles, either as a single shot or as two shots given 56 days apart. TCRbeta repertoire sequencing was used to assess the specificity and breadth of SARS-CoV-2-reactive T cell receptors after Ad26.COV2.S vaccination. A total of roughly 32 samples were included in the TCR-sequenced set, comprising some 20 Ad26.COV2.S vaccine recipients, 5 placebo recipients and 8 SARS-CoV-2 convalescent individuals. Participants in the trial were split at random into five groups of five each, receiving low-dose or high-dose Ad26.COV2.S once or twice, or else placebo on both occasions. Investigators did not know the trial group allocation while performing experiments and assessing outcomes. Overall study outcomes, separate from this receptor: The study was not powered for comparison of responses between vaccine doses or regimens. According to the authors, total T cell responses may have been underestimated by the TCR breadth and depth analyses. Vaccine and placebo recipients had comparable non-spike TCR breadth, which fits with the vaccine containing only spike. After vaccination, spike-specific CD8+ and CD4+ T cell responses were reported to show substantial breadth. Ad26.COV2.S recipients had higher spike-specific TCR breadth than placebo recipients (P = 0.0014).

Trimming takes 5 bases off V and 0 bases off J; junction bases not matched to a gene: 4. According to the germline V gene, CDR1 reads SGHTA and CDR2 reads FQGNSA. The CDR3, cysteine through phenylalanine, is 17 amino acids long. Just the 51-base CDR3 DNA is kept, in frame starting at base 1. The treatment or condition label of this sample denotes: 15 to 20 received Ad26.COV2.S at low or high dose, single or two shots; several received placebo; per-sample allocation not given. For vaccine and placebo recipients, repertoires were sequenced using samples collected on day 63 after the first injection. Between 29 July and 7 August 2020, Cohort 1b enrolled about two dozen adults aged 18-55 years at one site in Boston, USA. Ad26.COV2.S consisted of a replication-incompetent adenovirus type 26 vector by which a prefusion-stabilized SARS-CoV-2 spike protein from the original Wuhan strain was expressed. A word on this clone: Its antigen is currently not known. The sample holds no much larger clone one base away, and base qualities are not on file.

TCRbeta CDR3 regions were sequenced with the immunoSEQ Assay. After extraction, genomic DNA underwent amplification by bias-controlled multiplex PCR, followed by high-throughput sequencing. From the authors' description of their analysis: To quantify the absolute abundance of every unique TCRbeta CDR3 region, sequences were collapsed and filtered. T cell fraction was estimated by normalization of TCRbeta template counts to usable DNA, with usable DNA being measured through amplification of reference genes present in all nucleated cells. Repertoire TCRs were annotated as SARS-CoV-2-specific when V gene, CDR3 amino acid sequence and J gene were exactly matched to a known reactive TCR set. The reference SARS-CoV-2 TCR set was obtained from MIRA and was filtered for enrichment in COVID-19-positive ImmuneCODE repertoires, whereby public or cross-reactive TCRs were removed. Based on the MIRA antigens, annotated TCRs were further analysed at the level of specific ORF or position within ORF. Depth was the summed frequency of annotated unique rearrangements, while breadth was defined as annotated unique rearrangements over total unique productive rearrangements. Two-sided Wilcoxon rank-sum tests were applied when comparing TCR breadth between groups. What TCRdb holds here is the immuneACCESS table cut down to in-frame rearrangements. Part of the clones is not present; checked against another copy, under half of the missing clones reflect an unresolved V gene, and the others are unexplained. D and trimming were read from the DNA, whereas the V and J calls and clone size are those reported in that table. Across this sample there are about 440,000 clones, with around 85% seen only once. The top ten hold 13% of the sample.

The sequencing used peripheral blood, collected in a trial of Ad26.COV2.S vaccine versus placebo. The chain is assembled from TRBV7-2 and TRBJ2-1; the central 13 bases match TRBD2. The clonotype originates from a person between 18 and 59 years old who received the Ad26.COV2.S COVID-19 vaccine or a placebo. Read as DNA, the sequence is TGTGCCAGCAGCCCTAGACTAGCGGGAGGCTCCTACAATGAGCAGTTCTTC. This translates into CASSPRLAGGSYNEQFF.